This TCR beta chain is from a study of T cell responses to AZD1222 COVID-19 vaccine. Whole-study results and caveats: Donors skewed white British and female; clonal diversity was possibly underestimated.

Repertoires were generated with immunoSEQ multiplex PCR, while TCRdb's copy carries only in-frame clones and drops some. The sample includes 150,000 or so clones, approximately 90% of them seen just once. With respect to this clone: Its target is unknown.

Deletions cut 1 base from V and 12 bases from J, with 7 bases between. CDR3 length: 11 amino acids. V gene TRBV12-3 or TRBV12-4 combines with J gene TRBJ2-1, with D hard to call. The sequence derives from an adult who received the AZD1222 COVID-19 vaccine. The material sequenced was peripheral blood, taken 28 days after the second AZD1222 dose. CDR3 in amino acids: CASSLVEGQFF. CDR3 nucleotide sequence: TGTGCCAGCAGTTTAGTGGAAGGGCAGTTCTTC.